This paragraph reports one T cell receptor (beta chain). The protocol was immunoSEQ multiplex PCR, while the TCRdb copy is restricted to in-frame clones and leaves out a portion. This sample has 55,000 to 75,000 clones, with around 90% found just once. This record comes from a study of T cells after somatic rescue of genetic block. There are 16 residues in the CDR3. Germline loops: CDR1 LNHDA, CDR2 SQIVND (reference sequence). J lost 4 bases, V lost 6 bases, and 9 bases had no gene match. The TCR originated in a man aged 35-49 years. Sequencing was carried out using peripheral blood mononuclear cells (PBMCs). The V gene is TRBV19, the J gene TRBJ2-1, with TRBD2 matching over 10 bases. The CDR3 nucleotides read TGTGCCAGTAGCGAACCGGGAGCGGGAGGGTACAATGAGCAGTTCTTC. Protein sequence: CASSEPGAGGYNEQFF.